The rows below give T cell receptor beta chains drawn from one sample of a study of beta chain features in type 1 diabetes. Clones were read by immunoSEQ multiplex PCR, and TCRdb kept only the in-frame ones, dropping some. The sample lists some 410,000 clones; 11% were seen once. The sequenced sample was naive CD4+ T cells from blood. These receptors originate from a woman between 18 and 29 years old in good health. Both conserved end residues are trimmed from each CDR3. Each record gives: V gene, J gene, CDR3 protein.

>TRBV7-9|TRBJ2-7
ASSRPLSSYEQY
>TRBV11-2|TRBJ2-6
ASSQQWAGANVLT
>TRBV6-6|TRBJ2-7
ASSYSASGRYEQY
>TRBV28|TRBJ2-3
ASILAGGHTDTQY
>TRBV7-2|TRBJ2-7
ASSLSASPSGEQY
>TRBV29-1|TRBJ2-3
SVSGQITDTQY
>TRBV5-4|TRBJ2-7
ASSSREDMGEQY
>TRBV7-3|TRBJ2-3
ASSPASYGVDTQY
>TRBV5-1|TRBJ2-2
ASSPTANTGELF
>TRBV9|TRBJ2-7
ASSVGVSPYEQY
>TRBV7-2|TRBJ2-2
ASSLLGRSGELF
>TRBV6-5|TRBJ1-2
ASSPTGMDGYT
>TRBV2|TRBJ1-5
ASSSGQGHQPQH
>TRBV6-4|TRBJ1-2
ASRKTGSWRGYT
>TRBV6-6|TRBJ2-7
ASSYPSGNRDEQY
>TRBV30|TRBJ2-2
AWTSVGQGNTGELF
>TRBV6-1|TRBJ1-5
ASSELSGEQPQH
>TRBV10-3|TRBJ1-6
AIRSREGNSPLH
>TRBV4-3|TRBJ2-2
ASSQDGLYRNTGELF
>TRBV29-1|TRBJ1-2
SVESFGTGAADGYT
>TRBV25-1|TRBJ1-5
ASSETGKKQPQH
>TRBV9|TRBJ2-2
ASTPAGIANTGELF
>TRBV2|TRBJ2-1
ASSPTGSGYNEQF
>TRBV9|TRBJ2-1
ASSVPPGTTYNEQF
>TRBV19|TRBJ2-1
ASSPRGYNEQF
>TRBV20-1|TRBJ2-1
SASEYNEQF
>TRBV15|TRBJ1-1
ATSIQGRAF
>TRBV5-1|TRBJ1-2
ASSRGTAQYGYT
>TRBV7-8|TRBJ1-1
ASSFEGQGMNTEAF